This is a list of T cell receptor beta chains from one sample in a study of blood T cell repertoires in COVID-19. Some clones are missing from TCRdb's copy, which holds only in-frame ones; the method was immunoSEQ multiplex PCR. Here the sample spans about 350,000 clones, roughly 84% being singletons. Input material: PBMCs or T cells enriched from blood (not recorded which). These receptors all come from a woman in her twenties or thirties who had recovered from COVID-19. The CDR3 runs from the conserved cysteine through the conserved F or W. D genes are given only for firm matches. Clone size is given for some rows only: seen once, a few or many times, or a class if the clone is expanded.

V	D	J	size	CDR3	DNA
TRBV11-2	TRBD1	TRBJ1-2	-	CASSLPPRRDSVYGYTF	TGTGCCAGCAGCCTACCACCTCGCCGGGACAGCGTCTATGGCTACACCTTC
TRBV6-6	TRBD1	TRBJ2-2	-	CASLGGSGELFF	TGTGCCAGCTTAGGGGGCTCCGGGGAGCTGTTTTTT
TRBV27	TRBD1	TRBJ1-3	-	CASSSGQSSGNTIYF	TGTGCCAGCAGTTCGGGACAGAGCTCTGGAAACACCATATATTTT
TRBV5-1	-	TRBJ2-1	-	CASSLGTLASSNEQFF	TGCGCCAGCAGCTTGGGGACCCTAGCGTCTTCCAATGAGCAGTTCTTC
TRBV28	TRBD1	TRBJ1-5	-	CASSLLPGTGAQGQPQHF	TGTGCCAGCAGTCTTCTCCCGGGGACAGGGGCACAGGGTCAGCCCCAGCATTTT
TRBV30	-	TRBJ1-1	few	CAWSVRENTEAFF	TGTGCCTGGAGTGTCCGAGAGAACACTGAAGCTTTCTTT
TRBV27	TRBD2	TRBJ2-5	-	CASSPGTSSQETQYF	TGTGCCAGCAGTCCCGGGACTAGCTCTCAAGAGACCCAGTACTTC
TRBV10-3	-	TRBJ1-1	-	CAIKAGLNTEAFF	TGTGCCATTAAGGCAGGGTTGAACACTGAAGCTTTCTTT
TRBV18	-	TRBJ1-2	-	CASSPPAGTLVGYTF	TGTGCCAGCTCACCCCCCGCTGGGACTCTCGTTGGCTACACCTTC
TRBV14	TRBD2	TRBJ2-1	-	CASSQDSGRAIRKFF	TGTGCCAGCAGCCAAGATAGCGGGAGGGCGATAAGAAAGTTCTTC
TRBV10-2	-	TRBJ2-1	-	CASSEVSSYNEQFF	TGCGCCAGCAGTGAGGTGAGCTCCTACAATGAGCAGTTCTTC
TRBV3-1/TRBV3-2	-	TRBJ2-3	-	CASSQNLEDTQYF	TGTGCCAGCAGCCAAAACTTAGAAGATACGCAGTATTTT
TRBV13	-	TRBJ2-1	-	CASSAYSRDTPEDEQFF	TGTGCCAGCAGCGCATACAGTCGGGACACCCCGGAGGATGAGCAGTTCTTC
TRBV19	-	TRBJ1-1	-	CASSIRVTEAFF	TGTGCCAGTAGTATACGGGTTACTGAAGCTTTCTTT
TRBV27	TRBD2	TRBJ2-7	-	CASSPTGGVSYEQYF	TGTGCCAGCAGCCCTACTGGGGGGGTTTCCTACGAGCAGTACTTC
TRBV4-1	-	TRBJ2-2	-	CASSQAGSNTGELFF	TGCGCCAGCAGCCAAGCGGGTTCGAACACCGGGGAGCTGTTTTTT
TRBV2	TRBD1	TRBJ1-1	-	CASSVRGQNTEAFF	TGTGCCAGCAGTGTGAGGGGGCAGAACACTGAAGCTTTCTTT
TRBV4-1	-	TRBJ2-1	-	CASSQDPAGATNEQFF	TGCGCCAGCAGCCAAGATCCGGCGGGGGCGACCAATGAGCAGTTCTTC
TRBV6-5	-	TRBJ2-7	-	CASSYSGQGSYEQYF	TGTGCCAGCAGTTACTCGGGGCAGGGCTCCTACGAGCAGTACTTC
TRBV3-1/TRBV3-2	TRBD1	TRBJ1-2	-	CASSQGGQGYGYTF	TGTGCCAGCAGCCAGGGGGGACAGGGTTATGGCTACACCTTC
TRBV6-5	-	TRBJ1-1	-	CASSLLSTEAFF	TGTGCCAGCAGCTTGCTGAGCACTGAAGCTTTCTTT